These 3 T cell receptor beta chains originate from one sample sequenced in a study of spatial heterogeneity in lung cancer. Findings and limits, study-wide: Counts that tracked tumor mutation counts were those of expanded intratumoral alpha and beta TCRs.

Each CDR3 protein is one row after TCRdb ran MiXCR on the 5' RACE reads. Of around 11,000 distinct CDR3 sequences detected, more than 7% appear once; the ten largest clones hold 20% to 25%. The antigens these receptors bind are not known. The time point is: sample taken at primary tumor resection. The material was lung tumor tissue, obtained at surgery. These TCRs come from a female donor with early-stage non-small cell lung cancer.

This clonotype was observed once. Little can be read into the size of this beta chain, an off-target read in a library designed for alpha chains. The chain employs TRBV20-1 and TRBJ2-3; 8 bases are shared with TRBD2. This CDR3 region has 16 residues. Germline V gene lookup returns CDR1 DFQATT and CDR2 SNEGSKA (reference sequence). Germline trimming cut 1 base from V and 0 bases from J; bases unmatched to any gene: 6. The DNA of the CDR3 is TGCAGTGCTAGAGGTTTAGCGGGGAGAAGCACAGATACGCAGTATTTT. Translated, it gives CSARGLAGRSTDTQYF.

This clonotype rates as medium-sized. Because this beta chain is a stray read in a library intended to capture alpha chains, its abundance should not be given much weight. The chain employs TRBV4-2 and TRBJ1-1; D possibly corresponds to TRBD1 (6 bases). Trimming stripped 0 bases from V and 4 bases from J, with 18 bases between. Germline V gene lookup returns CDR1 LGHNA and CDR2 YNFKEQ. The CDR3 runs 17 residues. The CDR3 reads CASSQDSWGGLGTEAFF. Here the CDR3 DNA reads TGTGCCAGCAGCCAAGATAGTTGGGGGGGGCTAGGCACTGAAGCTTTCTTT.

Turning to this clonotype: The library was built for alpha chains, so this beta chain is an off-target read and its size means little. The V call is TRBV27, the J call TRBJ2-2; 8 bases are shared with TRBD1. The germline gives CDR1 MNHEY, CDR2 SMNVEV (reference sequence). The trim removed 9 bases at V and 2 bases at J, leaving 8 bases unmatched. CDR3 length equals 15 residues. As DNA, the CDR3 is TGTGCCAGGGATCAGACAGGGGCTAACACCGGGGAGCTGTTTTTT. Its translation: CARDQTGANTGELFF.